This T cell receptor (beta chain) came from a study of blood T cell repertoires in COVID-19. Whole-study context: COVID-19 samples collected from the United States, Italy and Spain covered acute and convalescent phases. Sources were T cells, B-cell-depleted T cells, or PBMCs; the material itself was cDNA or gDNA.

The trim removed 4 bases at V and 3 bases at J, leaving 8 bases unmatched. The CDR3 is 16 residues long. Looked up from germline, CDR1 is LGHNA and CDR2 is YNFKEQ. The authors' processing: Reference gene primer amplification gave estimated nucleated cell counts. The repertoire was sequenced with immunoSEQ multiplex PCR; TCRdb's copy has only in-frame clones and lacks some. From that table come the V and J calls and clone size; the DNA was used to work out D and trimming. The sample records under 200,000 clones, around 90% being singletons. This rearrangement joins TRBV4-2 to TRBJ1-2, with TRBD1 identical over 10 bases. Sequencing was done on a sample of peripheral blood. The TCR sequence derives from a man aged 40-55 years with active or convalescent COVID-19. In DNA form, the CDR3 reads TGTGCCAGCAGCCCTCATGCCGGGACAGGGGACTATGGCTACACCTTC. It specifies CASSPHAGTGDYGYTF.